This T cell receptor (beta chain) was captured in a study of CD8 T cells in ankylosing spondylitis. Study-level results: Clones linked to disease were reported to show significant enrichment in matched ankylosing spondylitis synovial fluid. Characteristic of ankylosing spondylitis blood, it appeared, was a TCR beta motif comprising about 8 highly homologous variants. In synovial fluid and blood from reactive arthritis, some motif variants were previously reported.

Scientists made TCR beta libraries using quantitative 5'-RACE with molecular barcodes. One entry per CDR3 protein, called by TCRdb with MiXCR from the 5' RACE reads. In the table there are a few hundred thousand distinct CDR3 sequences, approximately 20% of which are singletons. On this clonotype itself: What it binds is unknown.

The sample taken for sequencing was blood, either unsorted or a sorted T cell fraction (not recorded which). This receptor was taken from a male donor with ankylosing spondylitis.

CDR3 sequence reads: CASGRLAESSYNEQFF. Here the CDR3 DNA reads TGCGCCAGCGGACGACTAGCAGAGAGCTCCTACAATGAGCAGTTCTTC. This chain uses TRBV5-1 with TRBJ2-1; TRBD2 matches 7 bases. The CDR3 totals 16 residues. The junction had 10 bases not matched to a gene; V was cut back by 7 bases and J by 0 bases. CDR1 and CDR2 (germline): SGHRS, YFSETQ.